The entry below gives a single T cell receptor (beta chain) sequence along with its context. The germline V gene has CDR1 GTSNPN and CDR2 SVGIG (reference sequence). This CDR3 is 13 amino acids long. J gave up 2 bases and V 3 bases, and 2 bases lay outside the gene matches. Sequencing templates came from extracted RNA that was reverse transcribed into cDNA. This table comes from immunoSEQ multiplex PCR, and its TCRdb copy is limited to in-frame clones, with some not included. The data contain around 120,000 clones, approximately 52% of them singletons. The data belong to a study of CD8+ T cells in alopecia areata. Stated treatment: oral pan-JAK inhibitor, 5-10 mg twice daily.

This clonotype was obtained from a human donor with alopecia areata. The sequencing here drew on CD8+ T cells sorted from blood, taken at week 4, from a patient treated with tofacitinib. The genes are TRBV30 and TRBJ2-7; TRBD1 matches at 9 bases. The chain's CDR3 is CAWRDRGTYEQYF. The CDR3 region has the DNA TGTGCCTGGAGAGACAGGGGGACCTACGAGCAGTACTTC. Based on the CDR3 plus reference TRBV30 and TRBJ2-7, the full variable domain is SQTIHQWPATLVQPVGSPLSLECTVEGTSNPNLYWYRQAAGRGLQLLFYSVGIGQISSEVPQNLSASRPQDRQFILSSKKLLLSDSGFYLCAWRDRGTYEQYFGPGTRLTVT.